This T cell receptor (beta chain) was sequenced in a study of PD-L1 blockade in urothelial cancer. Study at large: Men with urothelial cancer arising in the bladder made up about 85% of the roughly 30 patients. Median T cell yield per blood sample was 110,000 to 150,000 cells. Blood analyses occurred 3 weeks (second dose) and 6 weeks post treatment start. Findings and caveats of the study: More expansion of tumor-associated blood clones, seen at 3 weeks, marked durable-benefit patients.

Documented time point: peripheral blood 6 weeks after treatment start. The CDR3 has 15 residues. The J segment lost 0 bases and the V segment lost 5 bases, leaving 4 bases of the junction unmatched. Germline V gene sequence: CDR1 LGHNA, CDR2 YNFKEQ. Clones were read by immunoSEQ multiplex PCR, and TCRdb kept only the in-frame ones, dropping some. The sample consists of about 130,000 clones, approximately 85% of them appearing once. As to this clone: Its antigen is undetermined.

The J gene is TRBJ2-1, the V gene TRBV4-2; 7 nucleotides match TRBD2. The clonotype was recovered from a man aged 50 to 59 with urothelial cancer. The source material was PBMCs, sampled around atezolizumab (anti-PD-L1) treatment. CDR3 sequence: CASSASGSSYNEQFF. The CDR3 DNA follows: TGTGCCAGCAGCGCTAGCGGTAGCTCCTACAATGAGCAGTTCTTC.